The subject of this entry is one T cell receptor (beta chain). No antigen is known for it. Noted treatment: 15 to 20 received Ad26.COV2.S at low or high dose, single or two shots; 5 received placebo; per-sample allocation not given. The study sampled participants on day 63 after the first vaccine or placebo injection. An Ad26 vector that expressed Wuhan-strain SARS-CoV-2 spike constituted the vaccine. The data were obtained in a study of Ad26.COV2.S vaccination and SARS-CoV-2 variants. Study background: Within the COV1001 Ad26.COV2.S trial arm, the donor was enrolled. Ad26.COV2.S given intramuscularly, once or twice 56 days apart. Broader study findings: With respect to non-spike TCR breadth, vaccine and placebo recipients were similar.

The assay was immunoSEQ multiplex PCR, and TCRdb's table has in-frame clones only and misses some. The sample consists of over 400,000 clones, 80% to 95% of them appearing once. Germline V lookup: CDR1 LNHNV, CDR2 YYDKDF (reference sequence). CDR3 length equals 16 residues. With 0 bases removed from V and 4 bases from J, the gap between germline ends came to 13 bases. This material consisted of peripheral blood, taken in a trial of Ad26.COV2.S vaccine versus placebo. The TCR sequence derives from a person aged 18-60 years who received the Ad26.COV2.S COVID-19 vaccine or a placebo. The rearrangement uses TRBV15 and TRBJ2-1, with D perhaps matching TRBD1 (5 bases). The CDR3 sequence is CATSRDQGASYNEQFF. DNA of the CDR3: TGTGCCACCAGCAGAGATCAAGGGGCTTCGTACAATGAGCAGTTCTTC.